The 18 T cell receptor beta chains presented below share a single source sample, sequenced in a study of T cell repertoires in cytomegalovirus infection. These TCRs are of unknown antigen specificity. TCRdb itself ran the reads through MiXCR, one entry per CDR3 protein. The data show approximately 390,000 distinct CDR3 sequences, with about 32% seen just once and about 13% held by the top ten. The sample was cultured PBMCs, taken from culture after CMV antigen stimulation. These TCRs come from a human donor in good health (CMV status not recorded). Some clones in this sample may be carry-over from other donors' samples.

A few counts support this clonotype. The chain recombines TRBV11-2 with TRBJ2-7; D unresolved. This CDR3 comprises 13 residues. Germline V gene lookup returns CDR1 SGHAT and CDR2 FQNNGV. V was cut by 2 bases and J by 4 bases, with 9 bases left in between. CDR3: CASSLRDFYEQYF. The DNA of the CDR3 is TGTGCCAGCAGCTTAAGGGATTTTTACGAGCAGTACTTC.

The V gene is TRBV5-6, the J gene TRBJ2-7, with a weak D call TRBD1 (5 bases). Germline-derived CDR1 and CDR2 are SGHDT and YYEEEE. This CDR3 is built from 14 residues. Trimming stripped 4 bases from V and 4 bases from J, with 15 bases between. CDR3 region: CASSLGPGIYEQYF. In DNA form, the CDR3 reads TGTGCCAGCAGCCTGGGGCCAGGGATATACGAGCAGTACTTC.

This clonotype has more than one count but fewer than ten. The rearrangement joins TRBV7-2 to TRBJ2-3; D perhaps matches TRBD2 (6 bases). The CDR3 has 18 amino acids. The germline V and J ends were trimmed by 6 bases and 1 base, with 23 bases remaining between them. From germline, CDR1 is SGHTA and CDR2 FQGNSA. CDR3 amino acids: CASRTSSIHGGGTDTQYF. The CDR3 DNA reads as TGTGCCAGCAGAACATCTAGCATCCACGGGGGAGGCACAGATACGCAGTATTTT.

The table lists this clonotype with a few counts. The V call is TRBV27, the J call TRBJ1-5, with unresolved D. CDR3 length equals 14 residues. Germline CDR1 and CDR2: MNHEY and SMNVEV (reference sequence). Trimming removed 5 bases at V and 0 bases at J, with 8 bases between. The DNA for the CDR3 is TGTGCCAGCAGTCCTCGCGATAGCAATCAGCCCCAGCATTTT. This encodes CASSPRDSNQPQHF.

The chain recombines TRBV6-8 with TRBJ2-7; TRBD1 might be the D (6 bases). The CDR3 is made up of 15 amino acids. Germline V gives CDR1 MNHGY, CDR2 SAAAGT. V gave up 7 bases and J gave up 2 bases, with 18 bases separating them. The CDR3 region is CASIRQDRAPYEQYV. For the CDR3, the DNA is TGTGCCAGCATACGGCAGGACAGAGCGCCCTACGAGCAGTACGTC.

In this sample, this clonotype turned up a few times. The chain employs TRBV4-1 and TRBJ2-1, with 8 bases that match TRBD2. Germline V lookup: CDR1 MGHRA, CDR2 YSYEKL. V dropped 0 bases and J dropped 0; count of bases not matched to a gene: 10. The CDR3 is 19 amino acids. The CDR3 region has the DNA TGCGCCAGCAGCCAAGAGACAGCGGGAGTCGTAAGCTCCTACAATGAGCAGTTCTTC. Amino acid sequence: CASSQETAGVVSSYNEQFF.

J is TRBJ2-5 and V is TRBV10-3; D is perhaps TRBD2 (5 bases). Germline assignment: CDR1 ENHRY and CDR2 SYGVKD. This CDR3 has 12 residues. V lost 6 bases and J lost 8, with 13 bases in between. The CDR3 sequence is CAISGLERTQYF. CDR3 coding DNA: TGTGCCATCAGCGGACTGGAGAGAACCCAGTACTTC.

The chain combines TRBV28 with TRBJ2-7, with D tentatively TRBD1 (5 bases). Per germline, CDR1 MDHEN and CDR2 SYDVKM. The CDR3 has 12 amino acids. V lost 6 bases and J 7 bases, leaving 13 bases between the germline ends. For the CDR3, the DNA is TGTGCCAGCAGGCTAGGCCAGGGAGAGCAGTACTTC. Its protein product is CASRLGQGEQYF.

This clonotype was counted only a few times. This chain joins TRBV7-9 and TRBJ2-7; D unresolved. The CDR3 is 15 residues long. The germline V gene has CDR1 SEHNR and CDR2 FQNEAQ (reference sequence). Trimming removed 0 bases at V and 0 bases at J, with 9 bases between. CDR3 nucleotide sequence: TGTGCCAGCAGCTTAGCGGGGTCCCTCTCCTACGAGCAGTACTTC. Translating it yields CASSLAGSLSYEQYF.

This clonotype was seen a handful of times. This chain connects TRBV4-1 to TRBJ1-4, with D unresolved. This CDR3 has 12 amino acids. Germline V gives CDR1 MGHRA, CDR2 YSYEKL. V lost 3 bases and J lost 6, with 5 bases in between. CDR3 DNA: TGCGCCAGCAGCCAGTTGTATGAAAAACTGTTTTTT. Translated: CASSQLYEKLFF.

V and J are TRBV7-2 and TRBJ2-1; D ambiguous. The CDR3 consists of 14 residues. Trimming left V 5 bases short and J 9 bases short, with 17 bases between. Germline V gene lookup returns CDR1 SGHTA and CDR2 FQGNSA. The CDR3 reads CASSRDWMSGEQFF. The DNA for the CDR3 is TGTGCCAGCAGCCGTGACTGGATGAGTGGTGAGCAGTTCTTC.

The genes are TRBV27 and TRBJ2-3; 7 nucleotides line up with TRBD2. The length of the CDR3 is 14 residues. Germline V gene sequence: CDR1 MNHEY, CDR2 SMNVEV (reference sequence). Trimming took 3 bases from V and 12 from J; bases not matched to a gene: 12. CDR3 protein: CASSFSGDSPSQYF. The CDR3 coding sequence is TGTGCCAGCAGTTTCAGCGGGGACTCCCCTTCCCAGTATTTT.

V is TRBV27 and J is TRBJ2-1, with 7 nucleotides matching TRBD2. Losses at the gene ends were 7 bases for V and 4 bases for J; bases not matched to a gene: 10. Germline CDR1 and CDR2: MNHEY and SMNVEV (reference sequence). The CDR3 is 15 residues long. CDR3 amino acids: CASKNGLEAYNEQFF. The CDR3 DNA follows: TGTGCCAGCAAGAATGGACTAGAGGCTTACAATGAGCAGTTCTTC.

The CDR3 spells CASSSLNNNEQFF. The CDR3 DNA reads as TGTGCCAGCAGCTCACTTAATAACAATGAGCAGTTCTTC. The chain employs TRBV7-9 and TRBJ2-1; unclear D gene. Germline loops: CDR1 SEHNR, CDR2 FQNEAQ (reference sequence). V lost 4 bases, J lost 5 bases, and 9 bases lay in between. The length of the CDR3 is 13 residues.

This clonotype is a singleton in its sample. In nucleotides, the CDR3 is TGCGCCAGCAGCCAAGAAGGGCTGGGCTACAATGAGCAGTTCTTC. Its translation is CASSQEGLGYNEQFF. V is TRBV4-3 and J is TRBJ2-1; D is undetermined. V was pared by 0 bases and J by 3 bases, with 9 bases between. The CDR3 sequence is 15 residues long. The germline CDR1 and CDR2 sequences are LGHNA and YSLEER.

This sequence joins TRBV12-3 or TRBV12-4 and TRBJ2-2; D is possibly TRBD2 (6 bases). Trimming removed 0 bases at V and 2 bases at J, with 25 bases between. The CDR3 loop spans 21 amino acids. The CDR3 reads CASSLARVENSGRFNTGELFF. The CDR3, as DNA: TGTGCCAGCAGTTTAGCGCGGGTTGAAAATAGCGGACGGTTCAACACCGGGGAGCTGTTTTTT.

This clonotype has more than one count but fewer than ten. This chain joins TRBV7-9 and TRBJ2-7, with 9 positions matching TRBD2. Trimming removed 5 bases from V and 3 bases from J; junction bases left unmatched: 17. The CDR3 is 18 residues long. Germline CDR1 is SEHNR and CDR2 is FQNEAQ (reference sequence). This chain's CDR3 is CASSRNIRLSSGDYEQYF. CDR3 nucleotide sequence: TGTGCCAGCAGCCGTAATATCCGATTGTCTAGCGGGGACTACGAGCAGTACTTC.

This clonotype turned up a few times. This chain uses TRBV7-2 with TRBJ2-5; 13 nucleotides agree with TRBD2. The CDR3 length is 17 residues. J gave up 1 base and V 4 bases, and 6 bases lay outside the gene matches. CDR1 is SGHTA and CDR2 is FQGNSA in the germline V gene. CDR3 sequence (DNA): TGTGCCAGCAGCTCGGGGACTAGCGGGATGGGCCAAGAGACCCAGTACTTC. Translation: CASSSGTSGMGQETQYF.